This T cell receptor (beta chain) emerged from a study of OX40 agonist ivuxolimab in advanced cancers. Study background: Cancers in dose escalation were hepatocellular, melanoma, renal cell and head and neck.

Produced via immunoSEQ multiplex PCR; TCRdb's table is partial and in-frame only. The data hold roughly 60,000 clones, with approximately 91% observed a single time. V dropped 5 bases and J dropped 3; count of bases not matched to a gene: 8. The CDR3 has 16 residues. Per germline, CDR1 MNHEY and CDR2 SMNVEV (reference sequence). Sequences were derived from CD4+ or CD8+ T cells sorted from blood, sampled in a trial of the OX40 agonist ivuxolimab. This sequence originates from an adult with an advanced solid tumor such as melanoma, head and neck, liver or kidney cancer. The rearrangement links TRBV27 to TRBJ2-7, with 12 positions matching TRBD2. As DNA, the CDR3 is TGTGCCAGCAGTCGGGGAGGACTAGCGGGATTCTACGAGCAGTACTTC. It translates to CASSRGGLAGFYEQYF.